The 5 T cell receptor beta chains presented below share a single source sample, sequenced in a study of cytomegalovirus exposure and HLA in healthy donors. Both 60 Vbeta primers and 13 Jbeta primers went into the PCR. Here immunoSEQ multiplex PCR was the method, and the copy in TCRdb shows in-frame clones only, minus some. This table has about 150,000 clones, about 83% appearing once. Sequenced: PBMCs. The receptor source for this set is a girl aged 5-17 years in good health and CMV-seropositive.

V usage is TRBV5-1 and J usage is TRBJ1-3; 12 bases map to TRBD1. The CDR3 runs to 16 residues. Germline CDR1 and CDR2: SGHRS and YFSETQ. Germline trimming cut 3 bases from V and 2 bases from J; bases unmatched to any gene: 3. CDR3 nucleotide sequence: TGCGCCAGCAGCTGGGGACAGGGGGCGGCTGGAAACACCATATATTTT. Translating gives CASSWGQGAAGNTIYF.

The rearrangement joins TRBV7-8 to TRBJ1-1; D perhaps matches TRBD1 (6 bases). V lost 6 bases and J 1 base, leaving 9 bases between the germline ends. The CDR3 consists of 13 residues. From germline, CDR1 is SGHVS and CDR2 FQNEAQ. DNA for the CDR3: TGTGCCAGCAGGTTGGGACAGAACACTGAAGCTTTCTTT. Translating it yields CASRLGQNTEAFF.

The chain combines TRBV4-1 with TRBJ1-1; 8 nucleotides match TRBD1. CDR1 is MGHRA and CDR2 is YSYEKL in the germline V gene. Trimming removed 6 bases from V and 1 base from J; junction bases left unmatched: 4. The CDR3 has 14 amino acids. The CDR3 sequence: CASRRTGTNTEAFF. CDR3 nucleotides: TGCGCCAGCAGACGGACAGGGACGAACACTGAAGCTTTCTTT.

The V gene is TRBV10-1, the J gene TRBJ2-2, with 7 bases lining up with TRBD1. Germline V CDR1 and CDR2: WNHNN, SYGVQD (reference sequence). V shed 7 bases and J 2 bases; nucleotides not matched to a gene: 4. This CDR3 region has 14 residues. CDR3 sequence: CASKQGQNTGELFF. DNA of the CDR3: TGCGCCAGCAAACAGGGGCAAAACACCGGGGAGCTGTTTTTT.

The gene calls are TRBV10-1 and TRBJ1-1; tentative D call: TRBD1 (5 bases). Trimming removed 6 bases from V and 9 bases from J, with 14 bases in between. This CDR3 comprises 12 residues. Per the germline V gene, CDR1 is WNHNN and CDR2 is SYGVQD (reference sequence). CDR3 DNA: TGCGCCAGCAGCGGTAGTGGGGGGAAAGCTTTCTTT. As protein: CASSGSGGKAFF.